This T cell receptor beta chain derives from a study of blood T cell repertoires in COVID-19 (dated by TCRdb to the early 2020s). Context from the whole study: Samples from collaborators originated in the United States, Italy and Spain and spanned both the acute and convalescent phases of COVID-19. The prospective study material was composed of cDNA or gDNA derived from T cells, B-cell-depleted T cells, or PBMCs. Deeply sampled blood TCRbeta repertoires from subjects exposed to, actively infected with, or recovered from COVID-19 were included in the dataset. The repertoires were released in a freely available public database meant as a resource for research on the immune response to SARS-CoV-2. The samples were drawn from two sources: the first 160 participants of the ongoing ImmuneRACE study, and 950 to 1,500 subjects contributed by 6 global collaborators. The sample metadata nearly always contained a de-identified subject ID, COVID-19 status, age in years and sex. Where HLA class I and class II types were available, the types were taken from metadata supplied by the sample provider, not from assay-based typing. Study-wide findings and limitations: The amount of clinical and demographic metadata varied by source and participant and was provided uncurated.

Notes on this clone: Its antigen is unknown. No base quality values were provided; no much bigger clone lies one nucleotide off. The same CDR3 can be traced to other DNA sequences in this sample.

In the prospective study, participants were roughly 18 to 95 years old, resided in about two dozen geographic areas of the United States, and were enrolled through a virtual design. To assign participants to cohorts, the prospective study relied on clinical history that participants themselves reported in a screening survey and a study questionnaire. Each participant in the prospective study had whole blood, serum and a nasopharyngeal or oropharyngeal swab collected by mobile phlebotomists. Over an approximately 2-month period, participants in the prospective study had the option of providing additional blood draws and questionnaires. Prospective study blood samples were shipped either frozen or at room temperature before DNA extraction. TCRbeta CDR3 regions were amplified from genomic DNA by means of the immunoSEQ Assay, a bias-controlled multiplex PCR. As for how the authors treated the data: Nucleated cell counts per sample were estimated from amplification of reference gene primers within the assay. To quantify the absolute abundance of each unique TCRbeta CDR3 rearrangement, sequence reads were collapsed and filtered. For each sample, productive Simpson clonality was calculated as the square root of Simpson's diversity index across productive rearrangements. TCRdb obtained this table from immuneACCESS and retained in-frame rearrangements with V and J assigned. These tables miss some clones; where compared with another copy, unresolved V genes account for less than half of the shortfall, and the remainder is unexplained. V and J calls and clone size follow that table, whereas D and trimming were derived from the DNA. The sample records a few hundred thousand clones, around 87% of which are singletons. In total, the top ten clones hold approximately 4% of the sample.

The CDR3, cysteine through phenylalanine, is 15 amino acids long. The sequence is cut down to CDR3 DNA, 45 bases in frame from base 1. Germline trimming amounts to 4 bases on V and 1 base on J, with 6 as the count of junction bases outside the gene matches. Based on the germline V gene, the CDR1 and CDR2 sequences are MDHEN and SYDVKM. Sequencing used PBMCs or T cells enriched from blood (not recorded which). The sequence came from a woman between 18 and 29 years old with acute COVID-19. This chain is built from TRBV28 and TRBJ1-1; 7 nucleotides in the junction match TRBD1. The DNA sequence follows: TGTGCCAGCAGTTCCCCGGGACAGAGGAACACTGAAGCTTTCTTT. The encoded protein is CASSSPGQRNTEAFF.